The source of this T cell receptor beta chain is a study of shared clonotypes between healthy human individuals. Repertoires were generated with immunoSEQ multiplex PCR, while TCRdb's copy carries only in-frame clones and drops some. The table has some 2,400,000 clones, more than 90% seen once. In its sample, this clone was seen a few times. V gave up 5 bases and J gave up 11 bases; unmatched junction bases: 11. The CDR3 covers 14 residues. Germline V lookup: CDR1 MNHEY, CDR2 SMNVEV (reference sequence). Sequenced: naive CD4+ T cells sorted from blood. Subset denoted: CD45RA+ positively selected. The rearrangement joins TRBV27 to TRBJ1-4; 7 nucleotides match TRBD1. The source of this sequence is a man aged 18 to 30 in good health. Here the CDR3 reads CASSPRTGSTKLFF. CDR3 coding DNA: TGTGCCAGCAGTCCCCGGACAGGATCCACGAAACTGTTTTTT.